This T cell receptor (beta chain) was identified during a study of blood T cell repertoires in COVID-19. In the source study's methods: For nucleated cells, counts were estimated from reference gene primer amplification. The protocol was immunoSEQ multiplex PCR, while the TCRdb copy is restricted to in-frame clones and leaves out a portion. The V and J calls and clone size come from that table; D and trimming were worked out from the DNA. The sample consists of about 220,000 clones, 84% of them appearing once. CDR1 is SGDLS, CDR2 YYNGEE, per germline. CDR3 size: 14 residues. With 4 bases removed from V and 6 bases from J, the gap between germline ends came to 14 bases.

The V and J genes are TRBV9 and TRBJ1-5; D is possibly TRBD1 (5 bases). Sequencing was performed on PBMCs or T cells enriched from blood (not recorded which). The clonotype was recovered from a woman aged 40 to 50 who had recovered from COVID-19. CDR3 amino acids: CASSRRGEGQPQHF. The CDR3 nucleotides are TGTGCCAGCAGCAGGAGGGGAGAGGGTCAGCCCCAGCATTTT.